This TCR beta chain was captured in a study of long-term antiretroviral therapy in people with HIV. Findings of the study overall: Specimen acquisition occurred between 2004 and 2017, potentially under older ART regimens. ART was followed by higher diversity that remained below transplant donor controls. Those clones which expanded before ART made up the dominant part of the repertoire at all time points.

In the case of this clone: Its antigen is unknown.

Trimming took 0 bases from V and 7 from J, leaving 11 bases between them. The CDR3 totals 14 residues. CDR1 is SGDLS and CDR2 is YYNGEE in the germline V gene. It was version v3.0 of the immunoSEQ assay that was run at survey level. The repertoire was sequenced with immunoSEQ multiplex PCR; TCRdb's copy has only in-frame clones and lacks some. Among 20,000 or so clones, approximately 78% were seen once, and the ten largest hold more than 15%. Each sample contained roughly 0.95-10 million cryopreserved PBMC, thawed before DNA extraction. The J gene is TRBJ2-1, the V gene TRBV9; D may match TRBD1 or TRBD2 (6 bases each). The receptor was derived from a woman aged 18-29 years with HIV. Sequencing was performed on unsorted PBMCs, taken 0.6 years after starting antiretroviral therapy. Written as DNA, the CDR3 is TGTGCCAGCAGCGTAGGTGGGGGGCGGAATGAGCAGTTCTTC. Amino acids: CASSVGGGRNEQFF.